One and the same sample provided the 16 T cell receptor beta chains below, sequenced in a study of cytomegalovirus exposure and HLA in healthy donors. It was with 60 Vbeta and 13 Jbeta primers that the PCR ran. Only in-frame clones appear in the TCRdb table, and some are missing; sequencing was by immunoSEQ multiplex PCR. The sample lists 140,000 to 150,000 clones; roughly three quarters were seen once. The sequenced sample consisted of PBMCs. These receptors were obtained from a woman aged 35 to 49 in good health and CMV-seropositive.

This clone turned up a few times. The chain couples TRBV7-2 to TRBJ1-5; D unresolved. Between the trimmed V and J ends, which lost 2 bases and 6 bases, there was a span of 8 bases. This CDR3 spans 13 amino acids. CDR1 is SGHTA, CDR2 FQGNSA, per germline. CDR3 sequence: CASSLYRSQPQHF. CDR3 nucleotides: TGTGCCAGCAGCTTATATAGGAGTCAGCCCCAGCATTTT.

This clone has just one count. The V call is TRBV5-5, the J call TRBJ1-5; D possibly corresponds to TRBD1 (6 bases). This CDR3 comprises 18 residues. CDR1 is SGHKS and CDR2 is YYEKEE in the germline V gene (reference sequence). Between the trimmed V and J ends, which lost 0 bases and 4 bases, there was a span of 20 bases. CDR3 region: CASSLGMVDSGKNQPQHF. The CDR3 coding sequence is TGTGCCAGCAGCTTGGGAATGGTGGACAGTGGGAAAAATCAGCCCCAGCATTTT.

The CDR3 reads CASSPGGNSGANVLTF. The CDR3 region has the DNA TGTGCCAGCAGCCCCGGGGGAAACTCTGGGGCCAACGTCCTGACTTTC. The chain couples TRBV7-3 to TRBJ2-6; possible D gene TRBD2, 6 bases. CDR1 and CDR2 (germline): SGHTA, FQGTGA. The V end was cut by 5 bases, the J end by 0 bases, with 11 bases between. This CDR3 region has 16 residues. Together with reference TRBV7-3 and TRBJ2-6, the CDR3 gives the full variable domain: GAGVSQTPSNKVTEKGKYVELRCDPISGHTALYWYRQSLGQGPEFLIYFQGTGAADDSGLPNDRFFAVRPEGSVSTLKIQRTERGDSAVYLCASSPGGNSGANVLTFGAGSRLTVL.

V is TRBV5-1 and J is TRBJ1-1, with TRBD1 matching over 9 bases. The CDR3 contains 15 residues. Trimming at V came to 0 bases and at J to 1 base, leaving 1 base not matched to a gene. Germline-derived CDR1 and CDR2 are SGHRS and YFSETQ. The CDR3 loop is CASSLGDRANTEAFF. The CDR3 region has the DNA TGCGCCAGCAGCTTGGGGGACAGGGCGAACACTGAAGCTTTCTTT.

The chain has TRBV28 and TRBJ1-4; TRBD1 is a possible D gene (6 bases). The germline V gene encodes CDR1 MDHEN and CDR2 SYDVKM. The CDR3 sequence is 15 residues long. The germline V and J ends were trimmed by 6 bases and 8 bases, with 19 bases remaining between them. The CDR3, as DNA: TGTGCCAGCAGCCCGGGGGGCCGGGAGGGAGAAAAACTGTTTTTT. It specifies CASSPGGREGEKLFF. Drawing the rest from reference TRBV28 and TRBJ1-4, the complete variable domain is DVKVTQSSRYLVKRTGEKVFLECVQDMDHENMFWYRQDPGLGLRLIYFSYDVKMKEKGDIPEGYSVSREKKERFSLILESASTNQTSMYLCASSPGGREGEKLFFGSGTQLSVL.

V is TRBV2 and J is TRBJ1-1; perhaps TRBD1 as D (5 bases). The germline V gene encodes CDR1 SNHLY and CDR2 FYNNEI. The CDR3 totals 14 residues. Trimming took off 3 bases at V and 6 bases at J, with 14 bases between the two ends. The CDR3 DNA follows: TGTGCCAGCAGTGACGGGCATGCAGGGCCTGAAGCTTTCTTT. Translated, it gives CASSDGHAGPEAFF.

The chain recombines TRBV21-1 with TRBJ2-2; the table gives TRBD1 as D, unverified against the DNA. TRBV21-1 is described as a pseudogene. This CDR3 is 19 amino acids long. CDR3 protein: CASSKVPHPRQGGTGELFF. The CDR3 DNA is TGTGCCAGCAGCAAAGTGCCCCACCCGAGACAGGGGGGGACCGGGGAGCTGTTTTTT.

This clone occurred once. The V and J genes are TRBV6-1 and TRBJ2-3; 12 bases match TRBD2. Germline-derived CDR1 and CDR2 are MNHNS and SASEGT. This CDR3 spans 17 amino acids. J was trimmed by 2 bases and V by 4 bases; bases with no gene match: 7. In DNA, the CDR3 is TGTGCCAGCAGTGCACGACTAGCGGGGGACCACACAGATACGCAGTATTTT. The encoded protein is CASSARLAGDHTDTQYF.

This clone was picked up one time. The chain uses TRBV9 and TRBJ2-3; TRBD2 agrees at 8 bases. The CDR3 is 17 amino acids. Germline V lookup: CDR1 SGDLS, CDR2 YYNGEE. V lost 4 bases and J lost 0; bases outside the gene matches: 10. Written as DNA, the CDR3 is TGTGCCAGCAGCTCCCCGGCGGGGGGAAAGAGCACAGATACGCAGTATTTT. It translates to CASSSPAGGKSTDTQYF.

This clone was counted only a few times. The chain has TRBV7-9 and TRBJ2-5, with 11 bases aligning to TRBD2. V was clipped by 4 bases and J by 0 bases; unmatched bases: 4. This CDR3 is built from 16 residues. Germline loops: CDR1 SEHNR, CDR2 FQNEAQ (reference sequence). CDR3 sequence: CASSSLAGGNQETQYF. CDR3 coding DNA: TGTGCCAGCAGCTCCCTAGCGGGGGGTAACCAAGAGACCCAGTACTTC.

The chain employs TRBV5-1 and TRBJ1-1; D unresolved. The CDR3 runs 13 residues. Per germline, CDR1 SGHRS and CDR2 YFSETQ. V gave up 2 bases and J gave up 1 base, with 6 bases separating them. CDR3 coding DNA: TGCGCCAGCAGCTTCGGAGAGAACACTGAAGCTTTCTTT. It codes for CASSFGENTEAFF.

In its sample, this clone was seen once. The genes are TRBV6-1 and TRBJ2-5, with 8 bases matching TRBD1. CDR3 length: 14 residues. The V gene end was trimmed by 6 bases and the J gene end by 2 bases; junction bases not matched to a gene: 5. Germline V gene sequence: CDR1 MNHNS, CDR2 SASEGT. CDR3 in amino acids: CASRVNRGQETQYF. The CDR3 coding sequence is TGTGCCAGCAGGGTAAACAGGGGGCAAGAGACCCAGTACTTC.

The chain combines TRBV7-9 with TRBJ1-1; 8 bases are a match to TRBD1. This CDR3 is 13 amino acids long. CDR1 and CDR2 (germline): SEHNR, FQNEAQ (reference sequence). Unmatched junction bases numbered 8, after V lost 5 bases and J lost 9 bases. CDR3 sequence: CASSMTGEGKAFF. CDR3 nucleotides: TGTGCCAGCAGCATGACAGGGGAAGGGAAAGCTTTCTTT.

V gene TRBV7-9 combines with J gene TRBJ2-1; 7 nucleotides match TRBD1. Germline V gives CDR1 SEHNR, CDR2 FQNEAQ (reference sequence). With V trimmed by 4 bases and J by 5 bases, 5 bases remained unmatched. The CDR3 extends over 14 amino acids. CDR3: CASSSGQINNEQFF. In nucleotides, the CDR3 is TGTGCCAGCAGCTCGGGACAGATAAACAATGAGCAGTTCTTC.

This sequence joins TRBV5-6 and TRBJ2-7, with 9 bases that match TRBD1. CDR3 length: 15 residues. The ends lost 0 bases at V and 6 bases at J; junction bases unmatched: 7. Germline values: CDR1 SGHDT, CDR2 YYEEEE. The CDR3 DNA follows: TGTGCCAGCAGCTTGGCCTTTAGACAGGGGGGCGAGCAGTACTTC. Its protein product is CASSLAFRQGGEQYF.

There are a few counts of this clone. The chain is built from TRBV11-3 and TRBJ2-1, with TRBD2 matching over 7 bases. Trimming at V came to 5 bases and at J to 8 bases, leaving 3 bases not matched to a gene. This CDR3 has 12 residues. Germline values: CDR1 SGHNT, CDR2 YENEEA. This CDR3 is CASSRGGYEQFF. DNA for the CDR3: TGTGCCAGCAGCCGCGGGGGTTATGAGCAGTTCTTC.